Each of the 30 T cell receptor beta chains below was sequenced from the same sample in a study of post-analysis software for immune sequencing data. Included in the TCR beta cDNA libraries were unique molecular identifiers. TCRdb reprocessed the PCR reads with MiXCR, giving one entry per CDR3 protein. The sample has fewer than 700,000 distinct CDR3 sequences; 44% are singletons. Their cognate antigens are unknown. Study outcomes and limitations: Five or six TRBV segments appeared more often in patients than in controls, and TRBV5-6, TRBV5-1 and TRBV20-1 were among these.

The sequencing input was blood. The receptors derive from a girl aged 10 to 17 with multiple sclerosis.

CDR3 residues: CSALMITLEQYF. The CDR3 nucleotides read TGCAGCGCCCTAATGATTACTCTCGAGCAGTACTTC. The V and J genes are TRBV29-1 and TRBJ2-5, with D unresolved. The DNA end is a closer match to TRBJ2-7, so the J assignment may be wrong. The germline V gene has CDR1 SQVTM and CDR2 ANQGSEA. The CDR3 consists of 12 residues.

The V gene is TRBV20-1, the J gene TRBJ2-5; 7 bases map to TRBD1. CDR1 and CDR2 from the germline V gene are DFQATT and SNEGSKA (reference sequence). V gave up 3 bases and J gave up 3 bases; unmatched junction bases: 7. The CDR3 is 14 residues long. The CDR3 loop is CSARGLGTEETQYF. CDR3 bases: TGCAGTGCTAGGGGGCTCGGGACAGAAGAGACCCAGTACTTC.

This clonotype has a handful of counts. This chain links TRBV5-1 with TRBJ1-5, with D perhaps TRBD1 (5 bases). Germline-derived CDR1 and CDR2 are SGHRS and YFSETQ. The CDR3 runs to 15 residues. The germline V and J ends were trimmed by 1 base and 7 bases, with 15 bases remaining between them. The CDR3 protein is CASSLSGQGDQPQHF. The CDR3, as DNA: TGCGCCAGCAGCTTGTCAGGTCAGGGAGACCAGCCCCAGCATTTT. Drawing the rest from reference TRBV5-1 and TRBJ1-5, the complete variable domain is KAGVTQTPRYLIKTRGQQVTLSCSPISGHRSVSWYQQTPGQGLQFLFEYFSETQRNKGNFPGRFSGRQFSNSRSEMNVSTLELGDSALYLCASSLSGQGDQPQHFGDGTRLSIL.

V usage is TRBV7-9 and J usage is TRBJ2-1; the match to TRBD2 covers 11 bases. CDR1 and CDR2 (germline): SEHNR, FQNEAQ (reference sequence). V lost 5 bases, J lost 4 bases, and 4 bases stayed unmatched. The CDR3 has 15 amino acids. The CDR3 loop is CASSPGLAAYNEQFF. The CDR3 region has the DNA TGTGCCAGCAGCCCGGGACTAGCGGCATACAATGAGCAGTTCTTC. Combining the CDR3 with reference TRBV7-9 and TRBJ2-1 gives the whole variable domain DTGVSQNPRHKITKRGQNVTFRCDPISEHNRLYWYRQTLGQGPEFLTYFQNEAQLEKSRLLSDRFSAERPKGSFSTLEIQRTEQGDSAMYLCASSPGLAAYNEQFFGPGTRLTVL.

The J gene is TRBJ2-7, the V gene TRBV7-2; D is perhaps TRBD1 (6 bases). CDR1 and CDR2 (germline): SGHTA, FQGNSA. The V and J ends lost 2 bases and 3 bases respectively, with 11 bases between them. CDR3 length: 14 residues. The chain's CDR3 is CASSLSRQDYEQYF. CDR3 coding DNA: TGTGCCAGCAGCTTATCGAGACAGGACTACGAGCAGTACTTC.

The chain is built from TRBV6-5 and TRBJ2-3, with D unresolved. V was shortened by 6 bases and J by 0 bases, with 13 bases between the two germline ends. The CDR3 runs to 15 residues. The germline CDR1 and CDR2 sequences are MNHEY and SVGAGI. Written as DNA, the CDR3 is TGTGCCAGCAGATACGATCCCGACAGCACAGATACGCAGTATTTT. Translation: CASRYDPDSTDTQYF.

This clonotype was picked up a small number of times. J is TRBJ1-2 and V is TRBV18, with 7 bases fitting TRBD1. Germline assignment: CDR1 KGHSH and CDR2 LQKENI. The CDR3 totals 15 residues. V shed 3 bases and J 4 bases; nucleotides not matched to a gene: 8. As DNA, the CDR3 is TGTGCCAGCTCACCCGGGACAGCACAGATCTATGGCTACACCTTC. Amino acids: CASSPGTAQIYGYTF.

V usage is TRBV7-9 and J usage is TRBJ1-4; no firm D call. Germline CDR1 reads SEHNR; CDR2 reads FQNEAQ (reference sequence). This CDR3 comprises 14 residues. The ends were cut back, 2 bases at V and 7 bases at J, with 11 bases in the middle. DNA of the CDR3: TGTGCCAGCAGCTTAAAGGGAGTCGGTGAAAAACTGTTTTTT. Amino acids: CASSLKGVGEKLFF.

This clonotype was seen more than once but under ten times. CDR3 sequence reads: CSVFREREFF. The CDR3 DNA follows: TGCAGCGTTTTCAGAGAACGGGAGTTCTTC. The chain couples TRBV29-1 to TRBJ2-1; D is unclear. The CDR3 loop spans 10 amino acids. Trimming left V 5 bases short and J 14 bases short, with 13 bases between. Germline V gene data show CDR1 as SQVTM and CDR2 as ANQGSEA.

The chain uses TRBV25-1 and TRBJ2-7; D is unresolved. The CDR3 contains 14 residues. V lost 3 bases, J lost 4 bases, and 13 bases lay in between. Germline V gene data show CDR1 as MGHDK and CDR2 as SYGVNS. In nucleotides, the CDR3 is TGTGCCAGCAGTGATTCCGGGTCGCTTTACGAGCAGTACTTC. This sequence encodes CASSDSGSLYEQYF.

This clonotype has a count of ten or more. The chain joins TRBV10-2 to TRBJ2-1; 8 nucleotides align to TRBD2. Germline assignment: CDR1 WSHSY and CDR2 SAAADI. The CDR3 has 13 amino acids. Trimming took 7 bases from V and 7 from J; bases not matched to a gene: 6. The CDR3 DNA reads as TGCGCCAGCACCGGGACTAGTCATAATGAGCAGTTCTTC. Its protein is CASTGTSHNEQFF.

This clonotype showed up just a few times. The chain recombines TRBV20-1 with TRBJ2-3; D is perhaps TRBD1 or TRBD2 (5 bases each). V lost 6 bases, J lost 1 base, and 17 bases lay in between. This CDR3 comprises 15 residues. Per the germline V gene, CDR1 is DFQATT and CDR2 is SNEGSKA (reference sequence). CDR3 bases: TGCAGTGCCACCGCGAATAGGGACCGCACAGATACGCAGTATTTT. This codes for CSATANRDRTDTQYF.

Details on this clonotype: One junction end does not reproduce the germline sequence, and a read error may be involved. In DNA form, the CDR3 reads TGCGTCATCAGTCCGGGGGGCTATGGCTACACCTTC. It codes for CVISPGGYGYTF. The chain has TRBV10-3 and TRBJ1-2, with D maybe TRBD1 (5 bases). This CDR3 has 12 amino acids. Germline V lookup: CDR1 ENHRY, CDR2 SYGVKD.

The chain recombines TRBV3-1 with TRBJ2-1, with D maybe TRBD1 (6 bases). The CDR3 extends over 14 amino acids. V was clipped by 1 base and J by 5 bases, with 9 bases between them. Germline V gives CDR1 LGHDT, CDR2 YNNKEL (reference sequence). Written as DNA, the CDR3 is TGTGCCAGCAGCCAAGGAACAGGGAACAATGAGCAGTTCTTC. Its protein is CASSQGTGNNEQFF.

This chain connects TRBV10-3 to TRBJ1-5; D is uncertain. The V gene's germline CDR1 is ENHRY and CDR2 SYGVKD. V was clipped by 8 bases and J by 3 bases, with 14 bases between them. The CDR3 runs to 14 residues. The CDR3 sequence is CAIGPGRDNQPQHF. The CDR3 DNA reads TGTGCCATCGGACCCGGTAGAGACAATCAGCCCCAGCATTTT.

Turning to this clonotype: This likely comes from a read error, as the CDR3 has no conserved phenylalanine or tryptophan at its end. The J gene is TRBJ1-2, the V gene TRBV5-6; no clear D. Germline CDR1 reads SGHDT; CDR2 reads YYEEEE. The CDR3 is 12 residues long. V lost 2 bases and J 5 bases, leaving 7 bases between the germline ends. The DNA of the CDR3 is TGTGCCAGCAGCTTAGCTAGTTATGGCTACACCTGC. Protein product: CASSLASYGYTC.

The chain carries TRBV25-1 and TRBJ2-7, with a possible D match to TRBD2 (6 bases). The CDR3 has 14 amino acids. Germline V CDR1 and CDR2: MGHDK, SYGVNS. The ends were cut back, 5 bases at V and 3 bases at J, with 14 bases in the middle. The DNA of the CDR3 is TGTGCCAGCAGTAAAGAGGAGGGGTACTACGAGCAGTACTTC. Translated, it gives CASSKEEGYYEQYF.

A remark on this clonotype: The junction departs from the called germline gene at one end, perhaps through a read error. The CDR3 here is CASRLAEETQYF. CDR3 in DNA: TGTGCCAGCAGACTAGCGGAAGAGACCCAGTACTTC. The chain employs TRBV5-1 and TRBJ2-5, with 9 positions matching TRBD2. The CDR3 is 12 residues long. Looked up from germline, CDR1 is SGHRS and CDR2 is YFSETQ.

The chain recombines TRBV12-3 or TRBV12-4 with TRBJ1-2, with 8 nucleotides matching TRBD1. Losses at the gene ends were 0 bases for V and 8 bases for J; bases not matched to a gene: 5. The CDR3 is 14 residues long. CDR3 amino acids: CASSLAPRGQGYTF. CDR3 DNA: TGTGCCAGCAGTTTAGCCCCCAGGGGGCAAGGCTACACCTTC.

This chain links TRBV6-5 with TRBJ2-1; D not certain. V lost 6 bases and J 6 bases, leaving 6 bases between the germline ends. CDR3 length: 11 amino acids. Germline V gives CDR1 MNHEY, CDR2 SVGAGI. CDR3: CASRFVNEQFF. The CDR3 DNA reads TGTGCCAGCAGGTTCGTCAATGAGCAGTTCTTC.

The chain recombines TRBV5-1 with TRBJ2-3, with 8 bases aligning to TRBD2. In germline, CDR1 is SGHRS, CDR2 YFSETQ. The CDR3 has 17 amino acids. V gave up 1 base and J gave up 4 bases; unmatched junction bases: 11. The CDR3 DNA is TGCGCCAGCAGCTTGCGACAACAGACTAGCGCCCCAGATACGCAGTATTTT. Encoded protein: CASSLRQQTSAPDTQYF.

The chain links TRBV12-3 or TRBV12-4 to TRBJ2-1, with 10 bases lining up with TRBD2. V was pared by 5 bases and J by 7 bases, with 11 bases of the junction left unmatched. The CDR3 runs to 16 residues. CDR3 amino acids: CASSDTLAGSGNEQFF. In DNA, the CDR3 is TGTGCCAGCAGTGATACACTAGCGGGATCAGGTAATGAGCAGTTCTTC.

This clonotype was observed a few times. J is TRBJ1-2 and V is TRBV10-3, with 8 positions matching TRBD1. The germline V gene has CDR1 ENHRY and CDR2 SYGVKD. The CDR3 runs 13 residues. V shed 6 bases and J 4 bases; nucleotides not matched to a gene: 4. CDR3 nucleotide sequence: TGTGCCATCAGATCCGGACAGGGCTATGGCTACACCTTC. Translated: CAIRSGQGYGYTF.

The J gene is TRBJ1-2, the V gene TRBV15; D is ambiguous. The CDR3 loop spans 16 amino acids. The germline V gene encodes CDR1 LNHNV and CDR2 YYDKDF (reference sequence). V lost 0 bases and J lost 7, with 18 bases in between. The CDR3 DNA reads as TGTGCCACCAGCAGAGACCTTTCCAAAGGGTCAATTGGCTACACCTTC. Translated, it gives CATSRDLSKGSIGYTF.

The genes are TRBV29-1 and TRBJ1-2; D remains unclear. V was clipped by 6 bases and J by 0 bases, with 11 bases between them. This CDR3 has 13 residues. CDR1 and CDR2 (germline): SQVTM, ANQGSEA. The CDR3 region is CSVETDANYGYTF. CDR3 in DNA: TGCAGCGTAGAGACTGACGCTAACTATGGCTACACCTTC.

This sequence joins TRBV24-1 and TRBJ2-3; 12 bases are shared with TRBD2. V lost 3 bases to trimming and J lost 5 bases; unmatched junction nucleotides: 11. The length of the CDR3 is 18 residues. The germline CDR1 and CDR2 sequences are KGHDR and SFDVKD. In DNA form, the CDR3 reads TGTGCCACCAGTGATGAGCTAGCGGGAGGGCCGGCTGAAGATACGCAGTATTTT. As protein: CATSDELAGGPAEDTQYF.

The chain carries TRBV2 and TRBJ2-5; D remains ambiguous. V was pared by 6 bases and J by 5 bases, with 10 bases between. The CDR3 is made up of 12 amino acids. CDR1 and CDR2 from the germline V gene are SNHLY and FYNNEI. DNA for the CDR3: TGTGCCAGCAGGACTGTTAGGGAGACCCAGTACTTC. It is translated as CASRTVRETQYF.

With respect to this clonotype: One end of the junction varies from germline; a read error may be responsible. The chain recombines TRBV12-3 or TRBV12-4 with TRBJ2-7; 9 nucleotides line up with TRBD2. This CDR3 is built from 17 residues. The CDR3: CTSSLGAAGGSSYEQYF. DNA of the CDR3: TGTACCAGCAGTTTAGGGGCAGCGGGGGGTAGCTCCTACGAGCAGTACTTC.

V is TRBV12-3 or TRBV12-4 and J is TRBJ2-5; D is ambiguous. V lost 3 bases and J 0 bases, leaving 8 bases between the germline ends. The CDR3 is made up of 14 amino acids. CDR3 sequence: CASSFTAYQETQYF. CDR3 in DNA: TGTGCCAGCAGTTTTACTGCGTACCAAGAGACCCAGTACTTC.

The V gene is TRBV7-8, the J gene TRBJ2-1; D possibly corresponds to TRBD2 (7 bases). Between the trimmed V and J ends, which lost 5 bases and 12 bases, there was a span of 23 bases. Germline V lookup: CDR1 SGHVS, CDR2 FQNEAQ. This CDR3 has 15 residues. The CDR3 spells CASSPKGGGLQVQFF. The DNA of the CDR3 is TGTGCCAGCAGCCCAAAGGGAGGGGGGCTGCAGGTGCAGTTCTTC.